The clone carrying this T cell receptor (beta chain) came up many times. These data come from a study of esophageal squamous cell carcinoma under preoperative chemotherapy. The CDR3 runs to 14 residues. CDR1 is SGHTA, CDR2 FQGNSA, per germline. V was pared by 4 bases and J by 1 base, with 11 bases between. TCRdb re-called the PCR reads with MiXCR, one entry per CDR3 protein. This sample carries about 30,000 distinct CDR3 sequences, less than 55% of them seen once, and the ten largest clones take around 12%. Time point specified: before preoperative PTX-NDP chemotherapy. This material was collected from a patient given preoperative chemotherapy. This sequence joins TRBV7-2 and TRBJ2-7; D might be TRBD1 (6 bases). This TCR derives from a human donor with esophageal squamous cell carcinoma. The donor label of this sample is uncertain. As DNA, the CDR3 is TGTGCCAGCAGCTCTTACGGACAGTCCTACGAGCAGTACTTC. This encodes CASSSYGQSYEQYF.